A selection of T cell receptor beta chains follows, all from one sample in a study of CD8 T cells in Susac syndrome. Each CDR3 protein gets one entry after TCRdb re-called the immunoSEQ multiplex PCR reads with MiXCR. The profile covers just over 80,000 distinct CDR3 sequences, with around 94% appearing a single time and 0.25% to 0.3% taken by the ten largest. Material: CD8+ T cells from PBMCs. All receptors derive from a human donor in good health. CDR3s include the opening cysteine and the closing phenylalanine or tryptophan. A D gene is named only where the DNA matches it firmly. The size field is filled for only some rows; it gives once, few, many or a size class.

size | D | J | V | CDR3 | DNA
once | NA | TRBJ2-1 | TRBV7-2 | CASRIRDPEQFF | TGTGCCAGCAGGATTCGGGACCCGGAGCAGTTCTTC
NA | NA | TRBJ1-6 | TRBV9 | CASSVAGNYNSPLHF | TGTGCCAGCAGCGTAGCAGGGAACTATAATTCACCCCTCCACTTT
NA | TRBD2 | TRBJ2-1 | TRBV28 | CASSAGLAGGPYNEQFF | TGTGCCAGCAGTGCGGGACTAGCGGGAGGCCCCTACAATGAGCAGTTCTTC
NA | NA | TRBJ2-1 | TRBV3-1 | CASSQGLELNNEQFF | TGTGCCAGCAGCCAAGGACTCGAACTAAACAATGAGCAGTTCTTC
NA | TRBD2 | TRBJ2-1 | TRBV14 | CASSSTSSSYNEQFF | TGTGCCAGCAGCTCGACTAGCTCTTCCTACAATGAGCAGTTCTTC
NA | NA | TRBJ2-7 | TRBV4-1 | CASSLGLTYEQYF | TGCGCCAGCAGCCTCGGACTTACCTACGAGCAGTACTTC
NA | NA | TRBJ2-7 | TRBV6-2/TRBV6-3 | CATQGPGVYEQYF | TGTGCCACCCAGGGCCCGGGAGTATACGAGCAGTACTTC
NA | NA | TRBJ1-1 | TRBV27 | CATALYMNTEAFF | TGTGCCACAGCCCTTTATATGAACACTGAAGCTTTCTTT
NA | NA | TRBJ2-1 | TRBV27 | CASSWGTLSDYNEQFF | TGTGCCAGCAGTTGGGGAACACTTTCTGATTACAATGAGCAGTTCTTC
NA | NA | TRBJ1-1 | TRBV4-1 | CASSQGHLGTEAFF | TGCGCCAGCAGCCAGGGACATCTGGGGACTGAAGCTTTCTTT
NA | NA | TRBJ2-5 | TRBV7-8 | CASSRRGGSETQYF | TGTGCCAGCAGCCGACGTGGCGGATCAGAGACCCAGTACTTC
NA | TRBD1 | TRBJ1-1 | TRBV19 | CATADRGQGDTEAFF | TGTGCCACCGCGGACCGAGGACAGGGAGATACTGAAGCTTTCTTT
once | TRBD2 | TRBJ2-3 | TRBV4-1 | CASSQVGLAEDTQYF | TGCGCCAGCAGCCAAGTGGGACTAGCGGAGGATACGCAGTATTTT